This TCR beta chain was obtained from a study of blood T cell repertoires in COVID-19 (dated by TCRdb to 2019 to 2021). Looking at the study overall: Collaborator samples came from the United States, Italy and Spain and covered acute and convalescent phases of COVID-19. Where HLA class I and class II types were available, the types were taken from metadata supplied by the sample provider, not from assay-based typing. Samples were obtained from the ongoing ImmuneRACE study (first 160 participants) and from about 1,300 subjects provided by 6 global collaborators. Deeply sampled blood TCRbeta repertoires from subjects exposed to, actively infected with, or recovered from COVID-19 were included in the dataset. Sample metadata almost always included a de-identified subject ID, COVID-19 status, age in years and sex. The material from the prospective study consisted of cDNA or gDNA derived from T cells, B-cell-depleted T cells, or PBMCs. The repertoires were released in a freely available public database intended as a resource for research on the immune response to SARS-CoV-2.

TCRbeta CDR3 regions were amplified from genomic DNA by means of the immunoSEQ Assay, a bias-controlled multiplex PCR. Under the source paper's analysis protocol: The number of nucleated cells in each sample was estimated by amplification of reference gene primers within the assay. To quantify the absolute abundance of each unique TCRbeta CDR3 rearrangement, sequence reads were collapsed and filtered. For each sample, productive Simpson clonality was calculated by taking the square root of Simpson's diversity index across productive rearrangements. Not all clones reach the TCRdb copy of this immuneACCESS table, which keeps in-frame sequences only. Checked studies attribute under half of the gap to unresolved V genes and leave the rest unexplained. V, J and clone size reflect that table, while D and trimming were determined from the DNA. This sample gives 100,000 or so clones in total; 65% to 75% of them show up just once. The top ten constitute about 5.9% of the sample.

Paper-wide results and their limitations: The amount of clinical and demographic metadata varied by source and participant and was provided uncurated.

Inclusive of the bounding cysteine and phenylalanine, the CDR3 is 13 residues long. The read is trimmed to its CDR3 DNA, 39 bases read in frame from base 1. The germline V gene provides CDR1 MNHEY and CDR2 SVGAGI. After removal of 0 bases from V and 5 bases from J, the junction retains 0 bases not matched to a gene. Whole blood was collected in K2EDTA tubes by collaborating institutions according to the institutions' own protocols. For TCRbeta analysis, collaborators shipped samples as frozen whole blood, isolated PBMCs, or DNA extracted from either of those sample types. As concerns this clone: The specificity of this receptor is unknown. No much larger clone exists at a distance of one base, and base qualities are not known.

The sequenced sample consisted of peripheral blood. The source of this sequence is an elderly man with acute or convalescent COVID-19. The chain employs TRBV6-5 and TRBJ2-7, and 8 bases in between align with TRBD1. The CDR3 region reads CASSYSDRDEQYF. The DNA reads as follows: TGTGCCAGCAGTTACTCGGACAGGGACGAGCAGTACTTC.